The 27 T cell receptor beta chains in this list originate from one sample, sequenced in a study of long-term antiretroviral therapy in people with HIV. Researchers report immunoSEQ v3.0 was run at survey level. Only in-frame clones appear in the TCRdb table, and some are missing; sequencing was by immunoSEQ multiplex PCR. The table includes around 24,000 clones, about 77% detected once. Specimen: unsorted PBMCs, collected 0.5 years after starting antiretroviral therapy. The receptor source for this set is a woman between 35 and 50 years old with HIV.

This clone has only one observation. The chain employs TRBV27 and TRBJ2-2; a weak D match, TRBD1 (8 bases). Between the trimmed V and J ends, which lost 8 bases and 5 bases, there was a span of 15 bases. The CDR3 contains 14 residues. Looked up from germline, CDR1 is MNHEY and CDR2 is SMNVEV (reference sequence). The CDR3 nucleotides are TGTGCCAGCGGGAACAGGGGGGGGACCGGGGAGCTGTTTTTT. This encodes CASGNRGGTGELFF.

The rearrangement links TRBV6-5 to TRBJ1-3; D is ambiguous. V lost 6 bases to trimming and J lost 4 bases, with 10 bases between them. This CDR3 region has 13 residues. The V gene's germline CDR1 is MNHEY and CDR2 SVGAGI. The CDR3 spells CASSPSGGNTIYF. The CDR3 nucleotides read TGTGCCAGCAGCCCAAGTGGGGGAAACACCATATATTTT.

The genes are TRBV7-3 and TRBJ2-3, with 8 nucleotides matching TRBD2. Germline CDR1 reads SGHTA; CDR2 reads FQGTGA. J was trimmed by 9 bases and V by 0 bases; bases with no gene match: 2. The CDR3 length is 13 residues. The CDR3 loop is CASSLTSGDTQYF. The DNA of the CDR3 is TGTGCCAGCAGCTTAACTAGCGGGGACACGCAGTATTTT.

This clone has only a few counts. V usage is TRBV7-8 and J usage is TRBJ1-2, with TRBD1 as a possible D gene (5 bases). Germline V CDR1 and CDR2: SGHVS, FQNEAQ. This CDR3 contains 14 residues. V was clipped by 6 bases and J by 2 bases, with 13 bases between them. The CDR3 loop reads CASRGGNRNYGYTF. DNA of the CDR3: TGTGCCAGCAGGGGGGGGAACAGAAACTATGGCTACACCTTC.

This clone has only a few counts. The rearrangement joins TRBV7-9 to TRBJ2-1; D is ambiguous. V was cut by 5 bases and J by 10 bases, with 9 bases left in between. CDR3 size: 11 residues. Germline-derived CDR1 and CDR2 are SEHNR and FQNEAQ (reference sequence). The CDR3 spells CASSVRNEQFF. The DNA of the CDR3 is TGTGCCAGCAGCGTGAGGAACGAGCAGTTCTTC.

CDR3 protein: CASSLRFDSPLHF. CDR3 sequence (DNA): TGTGCCAGCAGCTTAAGGTTCGATTCACCCCTCCACTTT. The chain employs TRBV7-2 and TRBJ1-6; D not resolved. Germline loops: CDR1 SGHTA, CDR2 FQGNSA. V was cut by 2 bases and J by 8 bases, with 7 bases left in between. The CDR3 covers 13 residues.

The chain is built from TRBV6-4 and TRBJ1-1; 7 bases fit TRBD1. CDR1 is MRHNA, CDR2 SNTAGT, per germline. The V and J ends lost 4 bases and 3 bases, in that order; junction bases with no gene match: 8. This CDR3 contains 15 residues. CDR3 region: CASSATGKEDTEAFF. CDR3 nucleotide sequence: TGTGCCAGCAGTGCGACAGGGAAAGAAGACACTGAAGCTTTCTTT.

The gene calls are TRBV14 and TRBJ1-2; D gene uncertain. V gave up 6 bases and J gave up 4 bases, with 15 bases separating them. The germline CDR1 and CDR2 sequences are SGHDN and FVKESK. The CDR3 contains 14 residues. CDR3 coding DNA: TGTGCCAGCAGTGCCCGGACCGGGATCTATGGCTACACCTTC. It translates to CASSARTGIYGYTF. Drawing the rest from reference TRBV14 and TRBJ1-2, the complete variable domain is EAGVTQFPSHSVIEKGQTVTLRCDPISGHDNLYWYRRVMGKEIKFLLHFVKESKQDESGMPNNRFLAERTGGTYSTLKVQPAELEDSGVYFCASSARTGIYGYTFGSGTRLTVV.

A single count supports this clone. Here the CDR3 reads CASSPLQGPEAFF. As DNA, the CDR3 is TGTGCCAGCTCACCGTTACAGGGACCTGAAGCTTTCTTT. The rearrangement links TRBV18 to TRBJ1-1; possible D gene TRBD1, 6 bases. This CDR3 is 13 amino acids long. CDR1 KGHSH and CDR2 LQKENI come from the germline V gene. V was trimmed by 3 bases and J by 6 bases, leaving 11 bases between them.

V gene TRBV29-1 combines with J gene TRBJ2-1, with D perhaps matching TRBD1 or TRBD2 (6 bases each). The CDR3 runs 15 residues. V was clipped by 3 bases and J by 4 bases, with 16 bases between them. Germline V lookup: CDR1 SQVTM, CDR2 ANQGSEA. The CDR3: CSVDYRGPPYNEQFF. As DNA, the CDR3 is TGCAGCGTTGACTATCGGGGGCCCCCTTACAATGAGCAGTTCTTC.

The chain employs TRBV9 and TRBJ1-1; no clear D gene. Trimming pared 1 base from V and 11 bases from J, leaving 12 bases between. The CDR3 runs 12 residues. Germline V CDR1 and CDR2: SGDLS, YYNGEE. CDR3 amino acids: CASSVLEGGAFF. For the CDR3, the DNA is TGTGCCAGCAGCGTATTGGAGGGTGGTGCTTTCTTT.

The chain carries TRBV6-1 and TRBJ2-7; 8 nucleotides align to TRBD1. Losses at the gene ends were 3 bases for V and 6 bases for J; bases not matched to a gene: 7. The CDR3 length is 14 residues. Germline V gene sequence: CDR1 MNHNS, CDR2 SASEGT. DNA for the CDR3: TGTGCCAGCAGTGAGGACCTACAGGGGGGCGAGCAGTACTTC. As protein: CASSEDLQGGEQYF.

This chain links TRBV21-1 with TRBJ1-5; TRBD1 was called by the table and not checked on the DNA. TRBV21-1 is flagged as a pseudogene. This CDR3 spans 13 amino acids. The CDR3 DNA sequence: TGTGCCAGCAGCGGGGCCTTTAATCAGCCCCAGCATTTT. This gives the protein CASSGAFNQPQHF.

This rearrangement joins TRBV9 to TRBJ1-4; TRBD1 matches 12 bases. The CDR3 contains 17 residues. The germline V gene has CDR1 SGDLS and CDR2 YYNGEE. V lost 3 bases, J lost 8 bases, and 11 bases stayed unmatched. CDR3 coding DNA: TGTGCCAGCAGCGGAGCGGGACAGGGGGCGCGAAACGAAAAACTGTTTTTT. The encoded protein is CASSGAGQGARNEKLFF.

The chain recombines TRBV28 with TRBJ1-3, with D possibly matching TRBD1 (5 bases). The V and J ends lost 3 bases and 5 bases respectively, with 17 bases between them. This CDR3 is built from 16 residues. CDR1 is MDHEN, CDR2 SYDVKM, per germline. CDR3 residues: CASSLSATGGRNTIYF. CDR3 DNA sequence: TGTGCCAGCAGTTTGAGCGCAACCGGGGGACGAAACACCATATATTTT.

The rearrangement joins TRBV11-1 to TRBJ1-2, with D tentatively TRBD1 (6 bases). Germline CDR1 reads SGHAT; CDR2 reads FQDESV (reference sequence). The V and J ends lost 0 bases and 4 bases respectively, with 18 bases between them. The CDR3 is 17 amino acids. This chain's CDR3 is CASSLAINPGHPYGYTF. The CDR3 DNA sequence: TGTGCCAGCAGCTTAGCGATTAACCCGGGACACCCCTATGGCTACACCTTC.

The chain joins TRBV19 to TRBJ2-1; the match to TRBD1 covers 11 bases. Germline-derived CDR1 and CDR2 are LNHDA and SQIVND (reference sequence). This CDR3 spans 14 amino acids. V was clipped by 4 bases and J by 7 bases; unmatched bases: 3. The CDR3 DNA reads TGTGCCAGTAGTAGGGACAGGGGGATGAATGAGCAGTTCTTC. This sequence encodes CASSRDRGMNEQFF. The whole variable domain, remainder taken from reference TRBV19 and TRBJ2-1, is DGGITQSPKYLFRKEGQNVTLSCEQNLNHDAMYWYRQDPGQGLRLIYYSQIVNDFQKGDIAEGYSVSREKKESFPLTVTSAQKNPTAFYLCASSRDRGMNEQFFGPGTRLTVL.

This sequence joins TRBV30 and TRBJ1-1; D is possibly TRBD1 (5 bases). This CDR3 spans 16 amino acids. V gave up 5 bases and J gave up 1 base, with 20 bases separating them. CDR1 is GTSNPN and CDR2 is SVGIG in the germline V gene (reference sequence). CDR3 bases: TGTGCCTGGGTCAAACAGCGGGACGTCTCGAACACTGAAGCTTTCTTT. It codes for CAWVKQRDVSNTEAFF.

This chain connects TRBV4-2 to TRBJ2-5, with TRBD1 matching over 9 bases. V gave up 1 base and J gave up 5 bases; unmatched junction bases: 2. Per the germline V gene, CDR1 is LGHNA and CDR2 is YNFKEQ. This CDR3 has 14 residues. The CDR3 loop is CASSQGGTGETQYF. The DNA for the CDR3 is TGTGCCAGCAGCCAAGGCGGGACAGGGGAGACCCAGTACTTC.

The genes are TRBV30 and TRBJ1-3; D uncertain. The germline V gene has CDR1 GTSNPN and CDR2 SVGIG (reference sequence). The CDR3 sequence is 14 residues long. Trimming cost V 2 bases and J 1 base, with 9 bases left between them. CDR3 sequence reads: CAWSPGFSGNTIYF. Here the CDR3 DNA reads TGTGCCTGGAGTCCTGGATTTTCTGGAAACACCATATATTTT.

The chain links TRBV4-1 to TRBJ1-3; D gene uncertain. Trimming removed 0 bases at V and 0 bases at J, with 6 bases between. The CDR3 covers 15 residues. Germline CDR1 reads MGHRA; CDR2 reads YSYEKL. The CDR3 DNA reads TGCGCCAGCAGCCAAGATCCCGCCTCTGGAAACACCATATATTTT. This codes for CASSQDPASGNTIYF.

This chain joins TRBV19 and TRBJ1-1, with a tentative D call TRBD1 (5 bases). The CDR3 runs 14 residues. Trimming removed 3 bases from V and 0 bases from J, with 8 bases in between. Per the germline V gene, CDR1 is LNHDA and CDR2 is SQIVND (reference sequence). CDR3 sequence (DNA): TGTGCCAGTAGTATTCCAGGGATGAACACTGAAGCTTTCTTT. Translation: CASSIPGMNTEAFF.

This clone was observed once. The rearrangement links TRBV7-2 to TRBJ2-7; no reliable D call. CDR1 is SGHTA and CDR2 is FQGNSA in the germline V gene. Trimming removed 1 base at V and 4 bases at J, with 14 bases between. The CDR3 totals 15 residues. The CDR3 sequence: CASSLGVSPRYEQYF. CDR3 in DNA: TGTGCCAGCAGCTTAGGGGTGTCGCCCCGATACGAGCAGTACTTC.

This clone came up once. The rearrangement uses TRBV25-1 and TRBJ1-1; 7 bases map to TRBD1. J lost 0 bases, V lost 1 base, and 5 bases had no gene match. The CDR3 extends over 16 amino acids. Looked up from germline, CDR1 is MGHDK and CDR2 is SYGVNS. The CDR3 region has the DNA TGTGCCAGCAGTGAATTCGAGACAGGGATGAACACTGAAGCTTTCTTT. It codes for CASSEFETGMNTEAFF. Full variable domain (remainder filled in from reference TRBV25-1 and TRBJ1-1): EADIYQTPRYLVIGTGKKITLECSQTMGHDKMYWYQQDPGMELHLIHYSYGVNSTEKGDLSSESTVSRIRTEHFPLTLESARPSHTSQYLCASSEFETGMNTEAFFGQGTRLTVV.

V is TRBV7-9 and J is TRBJ2-1; D unclear. V was pared by 1 base and J by 2 bases, with 9 bases between. CDR1 is SEHNR and CDR2 is FQNEAQ in the germline V gene (reference sequence). The CDR3 runs to 15 residues. The CDR3 spells CASSLVVGPYNEQFF. In DNA form, the CDR3 reads TGTGCCAGCAGCTTAGTAGTAGGGCCCTACAATGAGCAGTTCTTC.

The chain recombines TRBV28 with TRBJ1-1, with 9 bases identical to TRBD1. Trimming cost V 5 bases and J 4 bases; bases outside gene matches: 8. CDR3 length: 15 amino acids. Germline V CDR1 and CDR2: MDHEN, SYDVKM. The chain's CDR3 is CASSPGTGYVTEAFF. CDR3 sequence (DNA): TGTGCCAGCAGTCCGGGGACAGGGTATGTCACTGAAGCTTTCTTT.

The chain couples TRBV6-1 to TRBJ2-1; no definite D call. V dropped 4 bases and J dropped 0 bases, with 10 bases sitting between them. CDR1 is MNHNS and CDR2 is SASEGT in the germline V gene. The CDR3 loop spans 15 amino acids. This chain's CDR3 is CASSARPLSYNEQFF. CDR3 bases: TGTGCCAGCAGTGCAAGACCGCTCTCCTACAATGAGCAGTTCTTC.